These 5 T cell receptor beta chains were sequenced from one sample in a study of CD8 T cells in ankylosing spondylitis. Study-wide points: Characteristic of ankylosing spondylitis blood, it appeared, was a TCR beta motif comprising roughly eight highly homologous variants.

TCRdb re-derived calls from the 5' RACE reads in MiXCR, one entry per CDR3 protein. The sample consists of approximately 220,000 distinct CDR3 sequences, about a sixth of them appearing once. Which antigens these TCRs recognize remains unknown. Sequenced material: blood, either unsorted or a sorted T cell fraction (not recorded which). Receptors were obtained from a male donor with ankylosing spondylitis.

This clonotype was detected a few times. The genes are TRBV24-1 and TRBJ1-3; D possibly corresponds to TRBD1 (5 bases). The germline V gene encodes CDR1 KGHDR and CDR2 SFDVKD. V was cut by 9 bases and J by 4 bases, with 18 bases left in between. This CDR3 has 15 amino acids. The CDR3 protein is CATAQAPGSGNTIYF. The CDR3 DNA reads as TGTGCCACCGCACAAGCCCCAGGGTCCGGAAACACCATATATTTT.

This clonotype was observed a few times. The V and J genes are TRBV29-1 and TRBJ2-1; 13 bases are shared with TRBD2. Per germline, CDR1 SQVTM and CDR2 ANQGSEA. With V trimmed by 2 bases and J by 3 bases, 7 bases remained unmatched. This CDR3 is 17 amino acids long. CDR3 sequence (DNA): TGCAGCGTTGAATTATCGGGGACTAGCGGGGACTACAATGAGCAGTTCTTC. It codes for CSVELSGTSGDYNEQFF.

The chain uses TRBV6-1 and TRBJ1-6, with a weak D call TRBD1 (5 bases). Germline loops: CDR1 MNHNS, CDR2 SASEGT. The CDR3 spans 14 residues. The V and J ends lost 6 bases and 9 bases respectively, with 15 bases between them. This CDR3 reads CASSPTGPGSPLHF. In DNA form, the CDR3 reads TGTGCCAGCAGCCCCACGGGGCCTGGTTCACCCCTCCACTTT.

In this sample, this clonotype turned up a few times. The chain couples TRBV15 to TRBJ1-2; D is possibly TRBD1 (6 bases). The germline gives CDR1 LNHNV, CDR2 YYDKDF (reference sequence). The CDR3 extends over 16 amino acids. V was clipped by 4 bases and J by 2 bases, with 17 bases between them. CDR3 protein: CATSTYSGQINYGYTF. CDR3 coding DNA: TGTGCCACCAGCACCTACTCAGGACAGATCAACTATGGCTACACCTTC.

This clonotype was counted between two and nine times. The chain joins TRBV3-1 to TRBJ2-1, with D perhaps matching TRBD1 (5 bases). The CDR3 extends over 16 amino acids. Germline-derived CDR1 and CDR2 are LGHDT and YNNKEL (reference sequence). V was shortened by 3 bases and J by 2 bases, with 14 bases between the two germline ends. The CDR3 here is CASSHPQGATYNEQFF. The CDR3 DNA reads TGTGCCAGCAGCCATCCTCAAGGGGCGACCTACAATGAGCAGTTCTTC.